Shown below are 8 T cell receptor beta chains from a single sample sequenced in a study of blood T cell repertoires in COVID-19. Clones were read by immunoSEQ multiplex PCR, and TCRdb kept only the in-frame ones, dropping some. The sample has about 250,000 clones; 85% to 90% are singletons. Sequencing used PBMCs or T cells enriched from blood (not recorded which). The receptors here all came from a man younger than 35 who had recovered from COVID-19.

The chain uses TRBV30 and TRBJ1-2; D not certain. V was pared by 1 base and J by 5 bases, with 11 bases between. CDR1 and CDR2 from the germline V gene are GTSNPN and SVGIG (reference sequence). The CDR3 is made up of 13 amino acids. Written as DNA, the CDR3 is TGTGCCTGGAGTGGTGGGCAGCTATATGGCTACACCTTC. It translates to CAWSGGQLYGYTF.

This chain joins TRBV28 and TRBJ1-1; no clear D gene. V lost 6 bases to trimming and J lost 1 base, with 12 bases between them. Germline values: CDR1 MDHEN, CDR2 SYDVKM. The CDR3 covers 14 residues. The chain's CDR3 is CASRPHYTNTEAFF. CDR3 sequence (DNA): TGTGCCAGCAGGCCACATTACACGAACACTGAAGCTTTCTTT.

The J gene is TRBJ2-3, the V gene TRBV27; 14 bases are a match to TRBD2. V lost 5 bases and J lost 4; bases outside the gene matches: 8. The CDR3 is 17 amino acids. Germline CDR1 MNHEY, CDR2 SMNVEV (reference sequence). As DNA, the CDR3 is TGTGCCAGCAGTCTAGGGACTAGCGGGAGCTTGCCAGATACGCAGTATTTT. This gives the protein CASSLGTSGSLPDTQYF.

This chain uses TRBV13 with TRBJ2-7, with D tentatively TRBD1 (6 bases). CDR1 and CDR2 (germline): PRHDT, FYEKMQ (reference sequence). Trimming stripped 6 bases from V and 3 bases from J, with 12 bases between. This CDR3 has 13 residues. CDR3 region: CASSTGSHYEQYF. In nucleotides, the CDR3 is TGTGCCAGCAGTACAGGGTCTCACTACGAGCAGTACTTC.

V gene TRBV11-2 combines with J gene TRBJ2-7; weak D call: TRBD1 (6 bases). V lost 1 base and J lost 2, with 9 bases in between. Germline values: CDR1 SGHAT, CDR2 FQNNGV. There are 14 residues in the CDR3. The CDR3 protein is CASSLGGLAYEQYF. Here the CDR3 DNA reads TGTGCCAGCAGCTTAGGGGGGCTCGCCTACGAGCAGTACTTC.

This clone was found a few times. V is TRBV28 and J is TRBJ2-3; 11 bases map to TRBD2. The CDR3 covers 14 residues. After removal of 6 bases from V and 2 bases from J, the junction contained 1 base not matched to a gene. Germline-derived CDR1 and CDR2 are MDHEN and SYDVKM. CDR3 coding DNA: TGTGCCAGCAGACTAGCGGGAGCCACAGATACGCAGTATTTT. It yields the protein CASRLAGATDTQYF.

This sequence joins TRBV11-2 and TRBJ1-1, with 7 positions matching TRBD1. This CDR3 comprises 14 residues. Germline CDR1 and CDR2: SGHAT and FQNNGV. V shed 5 bases and J 4 bases; nucleotides not matched to a gene: 7. For the CDR3, the DNA is TGTGCCAGCAGCCCACGACAGGGACTCACTGAAGCTTTCTTT. Translation: CASSPRQGLTEAFF.

The rearrangement joins TRBV6-5 to TRBJ2-7, with D possibly TRBD2 on 6 matching bases. The CDR3 contains 14 residues. Trimming took off 8 bases at V and 7 bases at J, with 21 bases between the two ends. Germline V lookup: CDR1 MNHEY, CDR2 SVGAGI. The CDR3 sequence is CASRGGADSGEQYF. The CDR3 coding sequence is TGTGCCAGCCGGGGCGGGGCTGATTCGGGGGAGCAGTACTTC.